Included here is one T cell receptor beta chain sequence, with context. The source of the sample is a study of regulatory T cells in long-lasting Graves disease. V was pared by 5 bases and J by 8 bases, with 9 bases between. Germline V gene lookup returns CDR1 SQVTM and CDR2 ANQGSEA. CDR3 length: 11 amino acids. Construction of the TCR beta libraries employed iRepertoire HTBI primers in conjunction with Arm-PCR of CDR3 regions. TCRdb recomputed calls from the multiplex PCR reads with MiXCR, one row per CDR3 protein. The sample records around 450,000 distinct CDR3 sequences, roughly 21% being singletons. Time point specified: persistent/refractory GD, antithyroid drugs over 5 years with positive TRAb. PBMC-derived RNA was used for the TCR library.

The sequencing here drew on peripheral blood mononuclear cells (PBMCs), taken when the disease was refractory, from a patient treated with antithyroid drugs. This clonotype was sampled from a female donor with Graves disease. The rearrangement links TRBV29-1 to TRBJ1-4; no definite D call. The CDR3 here is CSVLQEEKLFF. CDR3 DNA sequence: TGCAGCGTTCTCCAGGAGGAAAAACTGTTTTTT.